This T cell receptor beta chain was sequenced during a study of tumor-infiltrating lymphocytes in primary liver carcinoma. A word on this clonotype: Its target is not known.

With around 520 ng total RNA as template and a constant-region primer, TCR beta cDNA was made. Investigators got TCR beta libraries out of three nested multiplex PCR rounds, done with slightly modified ARM-PCR. The study ran its first two PCR rounds for approximately 10 cycles each, using TRBV1-TRBV30 forward primers and a C-beta reverse primer. TCRdb analysed the multiplex PCR reads with MiXCR anew, one entry per CDR3 protein. The data show about 310,000 distinct CDR3 sequences, approximately 58% seen once. Germline V lookup: CDR1 SGHNT, CDR2 YENEEA. The germline V and J ends were trimmed by 5 bases and 5 bases, with 10 bases remaining between them. This CDR3 has 13 amino acids. Study observations and caveats: Bulk unsorted material prevented CD4+ and CD8+ repertoire comparison. Top-250-clone fractions were significantly higher in tumors than in blood (p = 0.039). Tumor-adjacent and tumor-blood pairs showed less overlap than tumor region pairs.

Unsorted whole blood supplied the RNA, and germline DNA was extracted too. There were only treatment-naive patients, all with chronic HBV infection. The TCR originated in a woman aged 25-40 years with primary liver carcinoma and hepatitis B virus infection. The source material was peripheral blood. The chain couples TRBV11-3 to TRBJ2-1; D remains ambiguous. The CDR3 sequence is CASSIFGNNEQFF. The CDR3 nucleotides are TGTGCCAGCAGCATATTCGGCAACAATGAGCAGTTCTTC.